This TCR beta chain was captured by sequencing in a study of OX40 agonist ivuxolimab in advanced cancers. Study background: Of mixed ages from about 20 to 90 and averaging 60 years, the group was roughly 85% male. Partial responses occurred in Three dose-escalation patients, one with hepatocellular carcinoma and two with cutaneous melanoma.

Only in-frame clones appear in the TCRdb table, and some are missing; sequencing was by immunoSEQ multiplex PCR. The sample contains roughly 34,000 clones, around three quarters of which appear only once. Looked up from germline, CDR1 is MNHNY and CDR2 is SVGAGI (reference sequence). V shed 2 bases and J 5 bases; nucleotides not matched to a gene: 9. The CDR3 runs to 16 residues. This clone occurred a few times. The clonotype was recovered from an adult with an advanced solid tumor such as melanoma, head and neck, liver or kidney cancer. This rearrangement joins TRBV6-6 to TRBJ1-1, with 9 bases aligning to TRBD1. The sequences come from CD4+ or CD8+ T cells sorted from blood, collected in a trial of the OX40 agonist ivuxolimab. The CDR3 DNA sequence: TGTGCCAGCAGTTACGGGACAGGGAGCCAGAGAACTGAAGCTTTCTTT. This gives the protein CASSYGTGSQRTEAFF.